The rows below give T cell receptor beta chains drawn from one sample of a study of graft-versus-host responses after intestinal transplantation. These receptors have no identified antigens. The protocol was immunoSEQ multiplex PCR, while the TCRdb copy is restricted to in-frame clones and leaves out a portion. The sample carries around 78,000 clones, around 87% recorded once. The source was unstimulated CD8+ T cells sorted from spleen or lymph node cells, collected before transplant. The source of these receptors is a human donor who was the organ donor for an intestinal transplant. CDR3s include the opening cysteine and the closing phenylalanine or tryptophan.

cdr3_length,j_call,v_call,cdr3_aa
15,TRBJ2-2,TRBV28,CASSPPGAGTGELFF
14,TRBJ1-1,TRBV27,CASSFGALNTEAFF
13,TRBJ1-4,TRBV13,CASSYDRDEKLFF
12,TRBJ1-1,TRBV27,CASSTGNTEAFF
15,TRBJ2-7,TRBV10-1,CASSPDRAQTYEQYF
15,TRBJ2-7,TRBV9,CASSVATGNTYEQYF
15,TRBJ2-7,TRBV4-1,CASSQGGTGGNEQYF
16,TRBJ2-1,TRBV4-1,CASSQSSGDSYNEQFF
19,TRBJ2-7,TRBV28,CASSSPVGTSGGLSYEQYF
18,TRBJ2-1,TRBV5-1,CASSHEPRTESSYNEQFF
15,TRBJ1-1,TRBV28,CASSSGRQLNTEAFF
17,TRBJ2-1,TRBV25-1,CASSSAVAGAHDYEQFF
15,TRBJ1-2,TRBV28,CASSISPGAADGYTF
14,TRBJ1-2,TRBV9,CASSRSPFGGGYTF
15,TRBJ2-5,TRBV28,CASRGGLAGEETQYF
15,TRBJ1-1,TRBV6-1,CASSETGALNTEAFF
13,TRBJ2-7,TRBV29-1,CSAGGGVSYEQYF
14,TRBJ1-1,TRBV5-6,CASSPTGSGTEAFF
14,TRBJ1-6,TRBV27,CASSLRATSSPLHF
16,TRBJ1-3,TRBV5-4,CASSLSTDLMGNTIYF
18,TRBJ2-5,TRBV28,CASSSRFDRGPLEETQYF
15,TRBJ2-1,TRBV9,CASSVEAGGPVEQFF
11,TRBJ1-1,TRBV30,CAWDRNTEAFF
18,TRBJ2-2,TRBV7-2,CASSYETPGQGANGELFF
13,TRBJ1-5,TRBV6-1,CASSERGYQPQHF